What follows are 22 T cell receptor beta chains derived from one specimen sequenced in a study of blood T cell repertoires in COVID-19. The table came from immunoSEQ multiplex PCR; TCRdb's copy has only in-frame clones and leaves some out. The sample has 65,000 or so clones, roughly 80% seen once. Input material: peripheral blood. These receptors were obtained from a human donor in a cohort sampled during active COVID-19.

This chain links TRBV29-1 with TRBJ1-6; 9 bases fit TRBD1. J gave up 8 bases and V 5 bases, and 4 bases lay outside the gene matches. Germline V gene lookup returns CDR1 SQVTM and CDR2 ANQGSEA. The CDR3 is 13 residues long. The CDR3 sequence: CSVRTGEYSPLHF. CDR3 nucleotides: TGCAGCGTTAGGACAGGGGAGTATTCACCCCTCCACTTT.

The rearrangement links TRBV4-3 to TRBJ1-2; D is perhaps TRBD1 (5 bases). This CDR3 contains 13 residues. Between the trimmed V and J ends, which lost 2 bases and 7 bases, there was a span of 11 bases. The germline V gene has CDR1 LGHNA and CDR2 YSLEER. Here the CDR3 DNA reads TGCGCCAGCAGCCAATCCCAGGGCGGTGGCTACACCTTC. This translates into CASSQSQGGGYTF.

The genes are TRBV9 and TRBJ2-7; D not certain. The V end was cut by 4 bases, the J end by 1 base, with 18 bases between. Germline values: CDR1 SGDLS, CDR2 YYNGEE. This CDR3 comprises 16 residues. CDR3 amino acids: CASSPGSAPYSYEQYF. The DNA for the CDR3 is TGTGCCAGCAGCCCCGGGTCAGCCCCATATTCCTACGAGCAGTACTTC. Full variable domain (missing parts from reference TRBV9 and TRBJ2-7): DSGVTQTPKHLITATGQRVTLRCSPRSGDLSVYWYQQSLDQGLQFLIQYYNGEERAKGNILERFSAQQFPDLHSELNLSSLELGDSALYFCASSPGSAPYSYEQYFGPGTRLTVT.

The chain carries TRBV7-2 and TRBJ1-6, with 11 bases identical to TRBD1. The trim removed 5 bases at V and 10 bases at J, leaving 7 bases unmatched. The CDR3 is 15 residues long. Germline CDR1 SGHTA, CDR2 FQGNSA. In DNA form, the CDR3 reads TGTGCCAGCAGCACGGGACAGGGGGTAAGGTCACCCCTCCACTTT. It yields the protein CASSTGQGVRSPLHF.

CDR3 in amino acids: CSVEGGQSGIEAFF. CDR3 coding DNA: TGCAGCGTTGAAGGTGGACAGTCAGGCATAGAAGCTTTCTTT. The V call is TRBV29-1, the J call TRBJ1-1; D may be TRBD1 (6 bases). Deletions cut 1 base from V and 8 bases from J, with 17 bases between. In germline, CDR1 is SQVTM, CDR2 ANQGSEA. The CDR3 runs to 14 residues.

The V call is TRBV5-1, the J call TRBJ1-3; possibly TRBD1 for D (5 bases). The length of the CDR3 is 17 residues. Trimming stripped 0 bases from V and 2 bases from J, with 15 bases between. Per the germline V gene, CDR1 is SGHRS and CDR2 is YFSETQ. In nucleotides, the CDR3 is TGCGCCAGCAGCTTGGATTCAGGGAAAAGTCCTGGAAACACCATATATTTT. It translates to CASSLDSGKSPGNTIYF. The complete variable domain, with remaining parts taken from reference TRBV5-1 and TRBJ1-3, reads KAGVTQTPRYLIKTRGQQVTLSCSPISGHRSVSWYQQTPGQGLQFLFEYFSETQRNKGNFPGRFSGRQFSNSRSEMNVSTLELGDSALYLCASSLDSGKSPGNTIYFGEGSWLTVV.

V gene TRBV4-1 combines with J gene TRBJ2-4; 7 nucleotides match TRBD1. Germline CDR1 reads MGHRA; CDR2 reads YSYEKL. CDR3 length: 16 residues. With V trimmed by 0 bases and J by 4 bases, 6 bases remained unmatched. The CDR3 bases are TGCGCCAGCAGCCAAGACCGCGACAGGGAGAAAAACATTCAGTACTTC. This gives the protein CASSQDRDREKNIQYF.

The rearrangement joins TRBV30 to TRBJ1-5, with D possibly being TRBD1 (5 bases). The germline V and J ends were trimmed by 1 base and 7 bases, with 11 bases remaining between them. There are 13 residues in the CDR3. Germline V gene lookup returns CDR1 GTSNPN and CDR2 SVGIG (reference sequence). The chain's CDR3 is CAWSATGEQPQHF. DNA of the CDR3: TGTGCCTGGAGTGCGACGGGGGAACAGCCCCAGCATTTT.

The rearrangement uses TRBV5-4 and TRBJ2-7; no clear D. Deletions cut 4 bases from V and 3 bases from J, with 17 bases between. The CDR3 sequence is 15 residues long. From germline, CDR1 is SGHNT and CDR2 YYREEE (reference sequence). Written as DNA, the CDR3 is TGTGCCAGCAGCCCGCCCCCCCCTAAGAGCTACGAGCAGTACTTC. Translating it yields CASSPPPPKSYEQYF.

The chain uses TRBV18 and TRBJ1-6; 10 nucleotides match TRBD1. Germline CDR1 and CDR2: KGHSH and LQKENI. The CDR3 runs 18 residues. V trimming: 3 bases; J trimming: 1 base; junction bases outside the gene matches: 6. CDR3 amino acids: CASSPQGQGLSYNSPLHF. The CDR3 coding sequence is TGTGCCAGCTCACCGCAGGGACAGGGGTTATCCTATAATTCACCCCTCCACTTT.

This chain uses TRBV27 with TRBJ1-4, with D maybe TRBD1 (5 bases). The CDR3 contains 11 residues. Trimming pared 11 bases from V and 12 bases from J, leaving 16 bases between. The germline CDR1 and CDR2 sequences are MNHEY and SMNVEV (reference sequence). The CDR3 here is CAPSRGEELFF. The CDR3 DNA reads as TGTGCCCCGTCTCGGGGGGAGGAACTGTTTTTT.

The rearrangement joins TRBV11-2 to TRBJ2-3; D is unclear. The germline V and J ends were trimmed by 5 bases and 5 bases, with 8 bases remaining between them. Germline V gene sequence: CDR1 SGHAT, CDR2 FQNNGV. The CDR3 extends over 12 amino acids. The CDR3 sequence: CASSPQRDTQYF. CDR3 DNA: TGTGCCAGCAGCCCCCAGCGAGATACGCAGTATTTT.

In its sample, this clone was seen a few times. The chain combines TRBV5-4 with TRBJ1-2; 9 bases agree with TRBD1. From germline, CDR1 is SGHNT and CDR2 YYREEE (reference sequence). The CDR3 loop spans 14 amino acids. The ends lost 5 bases at V and 8 bases at J; junction bases unmatched: 10. CDR3 amino acids: CASSSGTGKKGYTF. CDR3 nucleotides: TGTGCCAGCAGTTCCGGGACAGGGAAGAAAGGCTACACCTTC.

This clone was seen only once. CDR3 nucleotides: TGCGCCAGCAGCCAAGATCCCGGCCAGGCCGGGGGAAAACTGTTTTTT. As protein: CASSQDPGQAGGKLFF. This rearrangement joins TRBV4-1 to TRBJ1-4; tentatively, D is TRBD1 (5 bases). CDR1 and CDR2 (germline): MGHRA, YSYEKL. The CDR3 spans 16 residues. Trimming removed 0 bases at V and 10 bases at J, with 18 bases between.

This clone was observed a single time. This chain links TRBV5-1 with TRBJ2-7; no firm D call. V dropped 5 bases and J dropped 0 bases, with 9 bases sitting between them. This CDR3 spans 13 amino acids. Germline CDR1 is SGHRS and CDR2 is YFSETQ. CDR3 in amino acids: CASREQSSYEQYF. In nucleotides, the CDR3 is TGCGCCAGCAGGGAACAGAGCTCCTACGAGCAGTACTTC.

This clone has just one count. V is TRBV5-6 and J is TRBJ2-2, with unresolved D. This CDR3 is 15 amino acids long. Trimming stripped 4 bases from V and 6 bases from J, with 16 bases between. The V gene's germline CDR1 is SGHDT and CDR2 YYEEEE. CDR3 sequence (DNA): TGTGCCAGCAGCCCGGCCGGCTTGCAGGCCGGGGAGCTGTTTTTT. This gives the protein CASSPAGLQAGELFF. The variable domain in full, with the rest retrieved from reference TRBV5-6 and TRBJ2-2, is DAGVTQSPTHLIKTRGQQVTLRCSPKSGHDTVSWYQQALGQGPQFIFQYYEEEERQRGNFPDRFSGHQFPNYSSELNVNALLLGDSALYLCASSPAGLQAGELFFGEGSRLTVL.

The chain couples TRBV14 to TRBJ1-1; D is undetermined. V lost 1 base, J lost 3 bases, and 6 bases lay in between. The CDR3 contains 13 residues. Germline CDR1 reads SGHDN; CDR2 reads FVKESK. Written as DNA, the CDR3 is TGTGCCAGCAGCCAAGTGCCAGACACTGAAGCTTTCTTT. It yields the protein CASSQVPDTEAFF.

The chain links TRBV20-1 to TRBJ1-1; 9 bases fit TRBD1. Germline loops: CDR1 DFQATT, CDR2 SNEGSKA (reference sequence). V lost 6 bases, J lost 8 bases, and 4 bases stayed unmatched. The CDR3 sequence is 11 residues long. The CDR3 DNA reads as TGCAGTGCCTTACAGGGGGCCGAAGCTTTCTTT. Encoded protein: CSALQGAEAFF.

The chain uses TRBV19 and TRBJ1-2; D is possibly TRBD1 (6 bases). Trimming cost V 1 base and J 8 bases, with 8 bases left between them. This CDR3 has 12 amino acids. Per the germline V gene, CDR1 is LNHDA and CDR2 is SQIVND (reference sequence). CDR3: CASSIAGGGYTF. As DNA, the CDR3 is TGTGCCAGTAGTATAGCTGGGGGCGGCTACACCTTC.

The chain carries TRBV4-2 and TRBJ2-6; tentatively, D is TRBD1 (5 bases). This CDR3 has 16 amino acids. The V and J ends lost 1 base and 2 bases respectively, with 9 bases between them. Germline-derived CDR1 and CDR2 are LGHNA and YNFKEQ. The chain's CDR3 is CASSQGGAAGANVLTF. The CDR3 DNA reads TGTGCCAGCAGCCAAGGTGGGGCCGCTGGGGCCAACGTCCTGACTTTC.

The chain carries TRBV4-2 and TRBJ2-7; TRBD2 matches 10 bases. The CDR3 sequence is 15 residues long. Looked up from germline, CDR1 is LGHNA and CDR2 is YNFKEQ. Trimming removed 5 bases from V and 4 bases from J; junction bases left unmatched: 8. CDR3 sequence: CASSYWTSGQYEQYF. DNA of the CDR3: TGTGCCAGCAGCTACTGGACTAGCGGCCAGTACGAGCAGTACTTC.

This clone was detected only once. The chain carries TRBV7-9 and TRBJ1-4; D not certain. The CDR3 has 13 residues. Deletions cut 0 bases from V and 8 bases from J, with 7 bases between. Germline V CDR1 and CDR2: SEHNR, FQNEAQ (reference sequence). CDR3 coding DNA: TGTGCCAGCAGCTTAGCGGAGTCAGAAAAACTGTTTTTT. Its protein is CASSLAESEKLFF.